The 10 T cell receptor beta chains below all came from one sample that was sequenced in a study of cytomegalovirus exposure and HLA in healthy donors. The study ran its PCR with 60 Vbeta and 13 Jbeta primers. The protocol was immunoSEQ multiplex PCR, while the TCRdb copy is restricted to in-frame clones and leaves out a portion. The sample records 150,000 or so clones, around 80% being singletons. The sample taken for sequencing was PBMCs. The source is a middle-aged man in good health and CMV-seronegative.

This clone was seen a single time. The chain links TRBV10-3 to TRBJ2-5, with 8 bases that match TRBD2. The CDR3 has 15 amino acids. The V and J ends lost 4 bases and 1 base, in that order; junction bases with no gene match: 5. In germline, CDR1 is ENHRY, CDR2 SYGVKD. DNA of the CDR3: TGTGCCATCAGTGGAGCGGGAGACCCCCAAGAGACCCAGTACTTC. It translates to CAISGAGDPQETQYF.

The CDR3 protein is CASSEIADYEQYF. In nucleotides, the CDR3 is TGCGCCAGCAGTGAGATAGCCGACTACGAGCAGTACTTC. The chain recombines TRBV10-2 with TRBJ2-7; D is undetermined. Per the germline V gene, CDR1 is WSHSY and CDR2 is SAAADI. V lost 2 bases and J 3 bases, leaving 8 bases between the germline ends. The CDR3 has 13 amino acids.

The chain recombines TRBV30 with TRBJ1-6; D not resolved. Trimming shortened V by 0 bases and J by 9 bases, and 15 bases separated the two germline ends. Germline CDR1 reads GTSNPN; CDR2 reads SVGIG (reference sequence). The CDR3 totals 15 residues. The CDR3 DNA is TGTGCCTGGAGTGTAATCGCTGGAGAGGGTTCACCCCTCCACTTT. Its protein product is CAWSVIAGEGSPLHF.

This rearrangement joins TRBV5-4 to TRBJ2-7, with 9 bases fitting TRBD2. The V segment lost 5 bases and the J segment 2 bases; nucleotides outside the gene matches: 8. From germline, CDR1 is SGHNT and CDR2 YYREEE (reference sequence). The CDR3 is 15 residues long. Here the CDR3 reads CASSPAGGYTYEQYF. The CDR3 nucleotides are TGTGCCAGCAGTCCAGCGGGAGGTTACACCTACGAGCAGTACTTC.

In regard to this clone: One end of the junction is discordant with germline, which a read error may explain. The chain employs TRBV7-9 and TRBJ2-7; TRBD2 aligns across 12 bases. This CDR3 is 13 amino acids long. The germline CDR1 and CDR2 sequences are SEHNR and FQNEAQ (reference sequence). DNA for the CDR3: TGTTCCAGCAGCCCGGGACTAGCGGGCGAGCAGTACTTC. The encoded protein is CSSSPGLAGEQYF.

The rearrangement links TRBV5-1 to TRBJ1-2, with D uncertain. Germline CDR1 reads SGHRS; CDR2 reads YFSETQ. CDR3 length: 15 amino acids. V was trimmed by 0 bases and J by 0 bases, leaving 9 bases between them. This CDR3 reads CASSLAADSNYGYTF. CDR3 sequence (DNA): TGCGCCAGCAGCTTGGCGGCAGACTCTAACTATGGCTACACCTTC.

The chain's CDR3 is CSVAGSLSGANVLTF. The CDR3 nucleotides read TGCAGCGTTGCAGGGTCCCTCTCTGGGGCCAACGTCCTGACTTTC. The chain has TRBV29-1 and TRBJ2-6, with D perhaps matching TRBD1 (5 bases). Germline CDR1 and CDR2: SQVTM and ANQGSEA. V lost 4 bases to trimming and J lost 0 bases, with 10 bases between them. The CDR3 is 15 amino acids.

This CDR3 reads CASRDRALAGSNQPQHF. In nucleotides, the CDR3 is TGTGCCAGCAGGGACAGGGCCCTGGCCGGTAGCAATCAGCCCCAGCATTTT. V usage is TRBV27 and J usage is TRBJ1-5; 8 nucleotides line up with TRBD1. The CDR3 extends over 17 amino acids. The germline CDR1 and CDR2 sequences are MNHEY and SMNVEV (reference sequence). Trimming took 6 bases from V and 0 from J; bases not matched to a gene: 10.

V and J are TRBV6-5 and TRBJ2-7, with 8 nucleotides matching TRBD2. CDR1 MNHEY and CDR2 SVGAGI come from the germline V gene. The CDR3 has 14 residues. V shed 7 bases and J 1 base; nucleotides not matched to a gene: 6. This chain's CDR3 is CASKTLADSYEQYF. The CDR3 bases are TGTGCCAGCAAGACACTAGCGGATTCCTACGAGCAGTACTTC.

This clone was seen once. V is TRBV6-6 and J is TRBJ2-1; possible D gene TRBD2, 6 bases. This CDR3 region has 13 residues. V dropped 6 bases and J dropped 9 bases, with 15 bases sitting between them. Germline V gene data show CDR1 as MNHNY and CDR2 as SVGAGI (reference sequence). The CDR3 nucleotides read TGTGCCAGCAGCCCCCGCGGGGAGGTTGAGCAGTTCTTC. It yields the protein CASSPRGEVEQFF.